These T cell receptor beta chains were read from a single sample in a study of blood T cell repertoires in COVID-19. The method was immunoSEQ multiplex PCR; TCRdb's version includes in-frame clones alone and lacks a portion of them. This table has some 250,000 clones, about nine tenths appearing once. Sequencing was carried out using peripheral blood. These receptors all come from a young woman with COVID-19, enrolled during active disease. The CDR3 runs from the conserved cysteine through the conserved F or W. D genes are given only for firm matches. Some rows have no size entry. The others give once, few or many, or a class for an expanded clone.

v_call,d_call,j_call,clone_size,cdr3_aa,cdr3_nt
TRBV7-9,TRBD2,TRBJ2-1,.,CASSFSGAEQFF,TGTGCCAGCAGCTTTAGCGGGGCCGAGCAGTTCTTC
TRBV5-1,TRBD2,TRBJ2-1,.,CASSLVKTSGGRTYDNEQFF,TGCGCCAGCAGCTTGGTTAAGACTAGCGGGGGGCGAACCTACGACAATGAGCAGTTCTTC
TRBV15,.,TRBJ1-5,.,CATSRGGGSGNQPQHF,TGTGCCACCAGCAGGGGCGGGGGATCCGGCAATCAGCCCCAGCATTTT
TRBV6-6,.,TRBJ1-2,.,CASSYAGIGYGYTF,TGTGCCAGCAGTTACGCAGGGATCGGCTATGGCTACACCTTC
TRBV12-3/TRBV12-4,.,TRBJ1-5,few,CASSRGRGQPQHF,TGTGCCAGCAGTCGGGGGAGAGGTCAGCCCCAGCATTTT
TRBV9,.,TRBJ1-1,.,CASSVGIGAGTEAFF,TGTGCCAGCAGCGTGGGAATAGGGGCCGGGACTGAAGCTTTCTTT
TRBV6-5,.,TRBJ2-7,.,CASSFTGFEQYF,TGTGCCAGCAGCTTTACAGGGTTCGAGCAGTACTTC
TRBV13,.,TRBJ2-7,.,CASSQEAVLPYEQYF,TGTGCCAGCAGCCAGGAGGCAGTTCTCCCCTACGAGCAGTACTTC
TRBV10-3,.,TRBJ2-7,.,CAICPGQLAYEQYF,TGTGCCATCTGCCCTGGACAACTTGCCTACGAGCAGTACTTC
TRBV24-1,.,TRBJ1-5,.,CATSDLRGNQPQHF,TGTGCCACCAGTGATTTGAGGGGGAATCAGCCCCAGCATTTT
TRBV7-2,.,TRBJ1-5,.,CASSLPGNQPQHF,TGTGCCAGCAGCTTACCGGGAAATCAGCCCCAGCATTTT
TRBV5-1,.,TRBJ1-5,.,CASSWGGGNQPQHF,TGCGCCAGCAGCTGGGGGGGTGGCAATCAGCCCCAGCATTTT
TRBV7-9,TRBD1,TRBJ2-7,few,CASSLTGTGHYEQYF,TGTGCCAGCAGCTTAACAGGGACAGGCCACTACGAGCAGTACTTC
TRBV2,.,TRBJ1-2,once,CASAGERMDGYTF,TGTGCCAGCGCGGGGGAGAGGATGGATGGCTACACCTTC